This TCR beta chain was retrieved from a study of CD39 and CD103 CD8 tumor-infiltrating T cells. Repertoires were generated with immunoSEQ multiplex PCR, while TCRdb's copy carries only in-frame clones and drops some. The repertoire holds 15,000 to 20,000 clones, with around nine tenths as singletons. There are 15 residues in the CDR3. Germline V gives CDR1 LGHNT, CDR2 FRNRAP. Trimming took 0 bases from V and 5 from J, leaving 13 bases between them. The source material was CD8+ T cells sorted from blood. As for subset: total memory CD8 T cells (CD45RA-CCR7+/-) from blood or uninvolved lymph node. This rearrangement joins TRBV12-5 to TRBJ2-5, with a weak D call TRBD1 (6 bases). The receptor was isolated from a human donor with head and neck squamous cell carcinoma. The CDR3 nucleotides are TGTGCTAGTGGTTTGGTTCAGGGGAGTATTGAGACCCAGTACTTC. Its protein product is CASGLVQGSIETQYF.